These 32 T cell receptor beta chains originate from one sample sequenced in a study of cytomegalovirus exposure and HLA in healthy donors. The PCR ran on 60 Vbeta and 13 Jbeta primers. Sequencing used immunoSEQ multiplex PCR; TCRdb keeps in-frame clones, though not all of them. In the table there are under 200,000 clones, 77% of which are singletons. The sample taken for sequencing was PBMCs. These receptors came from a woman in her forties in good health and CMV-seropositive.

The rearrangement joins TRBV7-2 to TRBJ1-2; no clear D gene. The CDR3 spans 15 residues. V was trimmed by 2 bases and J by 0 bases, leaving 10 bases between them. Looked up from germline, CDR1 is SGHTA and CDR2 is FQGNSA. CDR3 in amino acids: CASSLKTNSNYGYTF. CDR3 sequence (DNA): TGTGCCAGCAGCTTAAAGACAAATTCTAACTATGGCTACACCTTC. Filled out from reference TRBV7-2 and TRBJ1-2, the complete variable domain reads GAGVSQSPSNKVTEKGKDVELRCDPISGHTALYWYRQSLGQGLEFLIYFQGNSAPDKSGLPSDRFSAERTGGSVSTLTIQRTQQEDSAVYLCASSLKTNSNYGYTFGSGTRLTVV.

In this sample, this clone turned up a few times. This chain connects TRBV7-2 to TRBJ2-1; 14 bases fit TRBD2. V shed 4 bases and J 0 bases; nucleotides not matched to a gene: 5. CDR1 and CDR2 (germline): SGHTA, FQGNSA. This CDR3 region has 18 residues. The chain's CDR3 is CASSSGTSGGLSYNEQFF. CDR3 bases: TGTGCCAGCAGCTCTGGGACTAGCGGGGGCCTCTCCTACAATGAGCAGTTCTTC.

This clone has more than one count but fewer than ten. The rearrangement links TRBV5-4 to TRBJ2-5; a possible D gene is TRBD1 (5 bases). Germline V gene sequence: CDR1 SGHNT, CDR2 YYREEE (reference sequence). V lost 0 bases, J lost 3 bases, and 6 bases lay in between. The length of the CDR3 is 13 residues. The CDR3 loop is CASSLDRKETQYF. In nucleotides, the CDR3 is TGTGCCAGCAGCTTGGACAGGAAAGAGACCCAGTACTTC.

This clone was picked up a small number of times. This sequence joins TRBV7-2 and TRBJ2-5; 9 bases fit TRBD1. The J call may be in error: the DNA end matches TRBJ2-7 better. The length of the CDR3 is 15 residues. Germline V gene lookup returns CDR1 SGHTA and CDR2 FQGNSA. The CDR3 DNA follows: TGTGCCAGCAGCTTGGGGACAGGGACCCCCTACGAGCAGTACTTC. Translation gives CASSLGTGTPYEQYF.

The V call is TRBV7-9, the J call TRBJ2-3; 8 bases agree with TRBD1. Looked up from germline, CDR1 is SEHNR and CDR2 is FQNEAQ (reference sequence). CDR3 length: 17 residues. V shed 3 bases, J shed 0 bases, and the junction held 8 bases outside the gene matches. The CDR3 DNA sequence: TGTGCCAGCAGCTTGGGGGAAGGACAGGGAAGCACAGATACGCAGTATTTT. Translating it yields CASSLGEGQGSTDTQYF.

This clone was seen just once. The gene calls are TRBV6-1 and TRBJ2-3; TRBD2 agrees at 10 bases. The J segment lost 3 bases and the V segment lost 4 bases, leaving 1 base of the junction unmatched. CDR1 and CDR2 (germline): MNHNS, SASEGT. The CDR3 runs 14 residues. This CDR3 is CASSVLAGTDTQYF. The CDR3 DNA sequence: TGTGCCAGCAGTGTACTAGCGGGGACAGATACGCAGTATTTT.

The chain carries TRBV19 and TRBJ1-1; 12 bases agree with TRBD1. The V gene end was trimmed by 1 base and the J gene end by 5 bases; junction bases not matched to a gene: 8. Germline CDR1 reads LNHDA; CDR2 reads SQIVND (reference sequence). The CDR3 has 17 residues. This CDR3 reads CASSIGPGTGGRTEAFF. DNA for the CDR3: TGTGCCAGTAGTATAGGCCCCGGGACAGGGGGCAGGACTGAAGCTTTCTTT.

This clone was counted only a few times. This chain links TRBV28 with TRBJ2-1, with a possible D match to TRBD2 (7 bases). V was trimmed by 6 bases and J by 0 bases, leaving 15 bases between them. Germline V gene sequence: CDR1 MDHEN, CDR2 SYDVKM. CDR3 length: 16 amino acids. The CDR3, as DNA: TGTGCCAGCAGGGGGGGGCAGCTAAGCTCCTACAATGAGCAGTTCTTC. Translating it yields CASRGGQLSSYNEQFF.

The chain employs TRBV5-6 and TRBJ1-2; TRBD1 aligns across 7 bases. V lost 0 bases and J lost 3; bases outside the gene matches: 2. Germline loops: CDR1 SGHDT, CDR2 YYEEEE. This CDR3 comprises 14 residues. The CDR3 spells CASSLGQGDYGYTF. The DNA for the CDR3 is TGTGCCAGCAGCTTGGGACAGGGCGACTATGGCTACACCTTC.

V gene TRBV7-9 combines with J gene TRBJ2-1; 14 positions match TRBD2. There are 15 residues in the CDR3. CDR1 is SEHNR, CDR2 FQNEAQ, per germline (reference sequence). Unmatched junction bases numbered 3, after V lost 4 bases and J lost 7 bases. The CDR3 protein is CASSWGTSGGNEQFF. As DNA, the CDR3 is TGTGCCAGCAGCTGGGGGACTAGCGGGGGTAATGAGCAGTTCTTC.

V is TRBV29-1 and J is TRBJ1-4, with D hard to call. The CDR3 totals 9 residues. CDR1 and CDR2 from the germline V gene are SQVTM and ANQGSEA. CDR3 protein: CTREGKLFF. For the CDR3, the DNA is TGCACCCGGGAGGGAAAACTGTTTTTT.

The CDR3 coding sequence is TGTGCCTGGAACAGACAGGGGGGCGAGCAGTACTTC. Protein: CAWNRQGGEQYF. The V and J genes are TRBV30 and TRBJ2-7, with 9 bases that match TRBD1. V trimming: 4 bases; J trimming: 6 bases; junction bases outside the gene matches: 4. The CDR3 covers 12 residues. Germline loops: CDR1 GTSNPN, CDR2 SVGIG (reference sequence).

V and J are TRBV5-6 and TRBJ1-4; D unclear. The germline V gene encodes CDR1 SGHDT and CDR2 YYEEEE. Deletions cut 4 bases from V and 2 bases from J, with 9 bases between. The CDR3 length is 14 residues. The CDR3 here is CASSQYSTNEKLFF. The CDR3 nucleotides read TGTGCCAGCAGCCAGTATAGCACTAATGAAAAACTGTTTTTT. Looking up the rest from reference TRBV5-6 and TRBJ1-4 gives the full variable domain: DAGVTQSPTHLIKTRGQQVTLRCSPKSGHDTVSWYQQALGQGPQFIFQYYEEEERQRGNFPDRFSGHQFPNYSSELNVNALLLGDSALYLCASSQYSTNEKLFFGSGTQLSVL.

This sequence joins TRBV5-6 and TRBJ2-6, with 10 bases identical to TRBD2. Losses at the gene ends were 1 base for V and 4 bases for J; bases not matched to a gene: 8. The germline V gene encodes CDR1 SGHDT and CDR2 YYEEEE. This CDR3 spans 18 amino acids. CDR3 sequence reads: CASSLRLAGAGGANVLTF. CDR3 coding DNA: TGTGCCAGCAGCTTGAGGCTAGCGGGGGCGGGAGGGGCCAACGTCCTGACTTTC.

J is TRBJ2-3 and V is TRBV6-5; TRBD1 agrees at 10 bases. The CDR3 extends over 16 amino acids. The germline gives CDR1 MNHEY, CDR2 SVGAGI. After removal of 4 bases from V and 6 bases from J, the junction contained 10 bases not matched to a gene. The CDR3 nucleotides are TGTGCCAGCAGTTCCCCAAGGACAGGGGGAAGGGATACGCAGTATTTT. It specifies CASSSPRTGGRDTQYF.

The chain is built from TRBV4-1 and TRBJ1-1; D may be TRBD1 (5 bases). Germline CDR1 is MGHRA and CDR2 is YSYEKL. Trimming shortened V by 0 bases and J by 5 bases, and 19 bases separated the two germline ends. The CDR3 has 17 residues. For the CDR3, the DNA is TGCGCCAGCAGCCAAGAAGAGGGCGGAGGGGAAGGTACTGAAGCTTTCTTT. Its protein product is CASSQEEGGGEGTEAFF.

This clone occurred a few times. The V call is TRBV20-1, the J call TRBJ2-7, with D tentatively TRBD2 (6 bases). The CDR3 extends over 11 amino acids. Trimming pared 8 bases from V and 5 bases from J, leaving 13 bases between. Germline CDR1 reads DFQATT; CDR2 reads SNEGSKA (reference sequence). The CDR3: CSPKGGDEQYF. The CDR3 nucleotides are TGCAGTCCGAAAGGCGGGGACGAGCAGTACTTC.

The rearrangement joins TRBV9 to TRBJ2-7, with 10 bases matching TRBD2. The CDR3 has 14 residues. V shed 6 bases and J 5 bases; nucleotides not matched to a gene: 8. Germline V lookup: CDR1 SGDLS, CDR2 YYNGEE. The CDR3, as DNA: TGTGCCAGCAACCCCAGCGGGGGGGCCGACGAGCAGTACTTC. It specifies CASNPSGGADEQYF.

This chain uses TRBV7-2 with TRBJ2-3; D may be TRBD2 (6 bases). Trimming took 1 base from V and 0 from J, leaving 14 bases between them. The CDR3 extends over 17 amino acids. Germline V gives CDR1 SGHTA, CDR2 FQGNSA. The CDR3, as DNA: TGTGCCAGCAGCTTAGTCGGGCGGGGTGCTAGCACAGATACGCAGTATTTT. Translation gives CASSLVGRGASTDTQYF.

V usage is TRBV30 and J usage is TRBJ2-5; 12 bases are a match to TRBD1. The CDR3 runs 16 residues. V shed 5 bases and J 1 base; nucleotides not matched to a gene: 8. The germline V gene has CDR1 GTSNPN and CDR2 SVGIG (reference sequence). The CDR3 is CAWDQRDRGPQETQYF. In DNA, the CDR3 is TGTGCCTGGGACCAAAGGGACAGGGGGCCCCAAGAGACCCAGTACTTC.

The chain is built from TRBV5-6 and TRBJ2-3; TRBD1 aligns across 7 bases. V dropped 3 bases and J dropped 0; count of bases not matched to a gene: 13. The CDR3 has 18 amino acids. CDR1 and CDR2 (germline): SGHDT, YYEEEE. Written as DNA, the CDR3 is TGTGCCAGCAGCTCCGACAGGGCGAGATCCTTCAGCACAGATACGCAGTATTTT. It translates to CASSSDRARSFSTDTQYF.

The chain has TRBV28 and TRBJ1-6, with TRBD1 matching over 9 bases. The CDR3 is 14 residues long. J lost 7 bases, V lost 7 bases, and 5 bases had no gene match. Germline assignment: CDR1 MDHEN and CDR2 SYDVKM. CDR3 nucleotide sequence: TGTGCCAGCATGGTAGGACAGGGGAATTCACCCCTCCACTTT. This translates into CASMVGQGNSPLHF.

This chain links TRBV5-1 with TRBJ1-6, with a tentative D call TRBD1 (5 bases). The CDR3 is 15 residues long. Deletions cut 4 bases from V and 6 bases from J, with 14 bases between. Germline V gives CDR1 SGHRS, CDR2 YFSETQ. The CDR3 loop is CASSVVGGSNSPLHF. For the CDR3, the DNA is TGCGCCAGCAGCGTAGTTGGGGGGAGTAATTCACCCCTCCACTTT. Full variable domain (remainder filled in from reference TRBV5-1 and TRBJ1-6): KAGVTQTPRYLIKTRGQQVTLSCSPISGHRSVSWYQQTPGQGLQFLFEYFSETQRNKGNFPGRFSGRQFSNSRSEMNVSTLELGDSALYLCASSVVGGSNSPLHFGNGTRLTVT.

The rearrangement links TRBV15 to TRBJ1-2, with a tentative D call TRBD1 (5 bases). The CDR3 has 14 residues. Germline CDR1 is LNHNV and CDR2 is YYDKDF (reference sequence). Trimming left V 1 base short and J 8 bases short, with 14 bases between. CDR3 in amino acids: CATSRGSGLVGYTF. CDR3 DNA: TGTGCCACCAGCAGAGGGTCAGGGCTAGTAGGCTACACCTTC.

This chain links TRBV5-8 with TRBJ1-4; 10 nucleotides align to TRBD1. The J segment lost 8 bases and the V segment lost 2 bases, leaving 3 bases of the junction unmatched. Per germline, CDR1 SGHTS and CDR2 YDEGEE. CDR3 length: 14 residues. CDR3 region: CASSFDRGREKLFF. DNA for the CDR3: TGTGCCAGCAGCTTCGACAGGGGGCGAGAAAAACTGTTTTTT.

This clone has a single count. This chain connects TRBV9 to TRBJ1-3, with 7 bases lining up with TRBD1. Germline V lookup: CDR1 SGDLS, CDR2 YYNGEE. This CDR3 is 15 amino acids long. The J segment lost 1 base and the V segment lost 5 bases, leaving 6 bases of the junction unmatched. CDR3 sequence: CASSATGESGNTIYF. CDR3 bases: TGTGCCAGCAGTGCTACAGGGGAGTCTGGAAACACCATATATTTT.

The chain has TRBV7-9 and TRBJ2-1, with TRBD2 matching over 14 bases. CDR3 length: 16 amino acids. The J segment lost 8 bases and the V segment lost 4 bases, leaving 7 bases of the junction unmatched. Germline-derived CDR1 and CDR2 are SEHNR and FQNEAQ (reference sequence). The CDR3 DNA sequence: TGTGCCAGCAGCTCCGGGACTAGCGGGAGTGGCGATGAGCAGTTCTTC. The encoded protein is CASSSGTSGSGDEQFF.

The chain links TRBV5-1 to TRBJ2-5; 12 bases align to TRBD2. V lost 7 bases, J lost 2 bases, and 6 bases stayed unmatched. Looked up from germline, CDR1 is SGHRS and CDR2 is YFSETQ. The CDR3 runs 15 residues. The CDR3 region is CASRTSGTGQETQYF. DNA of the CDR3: TGCGCCAGCCGGACTAGCGGGACCGGTCAAGAGACCCAGTACTTC.

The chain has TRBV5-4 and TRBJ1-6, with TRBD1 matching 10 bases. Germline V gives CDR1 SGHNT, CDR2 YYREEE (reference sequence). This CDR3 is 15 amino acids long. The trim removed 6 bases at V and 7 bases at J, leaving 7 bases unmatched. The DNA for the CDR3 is TGTGCCAGCACCATTCGACAGGGGGCGAATTCACCCCTCCACTTT. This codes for CASTIRQGANSPLHF. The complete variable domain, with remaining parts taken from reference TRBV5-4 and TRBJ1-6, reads ETGVTQSPTHLIKTRGQQVTLRCSSQSGHNTVSWYQQALGQGPQFIFQYYREEENGRGNFPPRFSGLQFPNYSSELNVNALELDDSALYLCASTIRQGANSPLHFGNGTRLTVT.

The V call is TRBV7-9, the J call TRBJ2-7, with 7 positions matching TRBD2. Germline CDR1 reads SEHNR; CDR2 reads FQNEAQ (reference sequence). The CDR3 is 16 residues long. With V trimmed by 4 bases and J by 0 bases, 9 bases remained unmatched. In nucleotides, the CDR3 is TGTGCCAGCAGCTCCCATGGGGGGGGTAGCTCCTACGAGCAGTACTTC. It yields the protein CASSSHGGGSSYEQYF.

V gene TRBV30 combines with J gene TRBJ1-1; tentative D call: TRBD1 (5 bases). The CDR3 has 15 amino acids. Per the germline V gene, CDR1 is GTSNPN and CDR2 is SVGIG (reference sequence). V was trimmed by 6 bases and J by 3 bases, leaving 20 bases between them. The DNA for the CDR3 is TGTGCCTGTAAGGGGAGGGAGGGTTGGTACACTGAAGCTTTCTTT. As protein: CACKGREGWYTEAFF. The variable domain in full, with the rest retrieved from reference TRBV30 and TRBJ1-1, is SQTIHQWPATLVQPVGSPLSLECTVEGTSNPNLYWYRQAAGRGLQLLFYSVGIGQISSEVPQNLSASRPQDRQFILSSKKLLLSDSGFYLCACKGREGWYTEAFFGQGTRLTVV.

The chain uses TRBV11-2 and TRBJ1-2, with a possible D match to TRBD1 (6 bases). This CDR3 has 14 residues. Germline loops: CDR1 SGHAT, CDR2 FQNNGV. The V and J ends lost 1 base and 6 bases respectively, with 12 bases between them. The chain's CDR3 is CASSLGWAGDGYTF. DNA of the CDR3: TGTGCCAGCAGCTTAGGATGGGCAGGGGATGGCTACACCTTC.